This is a list of T cell receptor beta chains from one sample in a study of blood T cell repertoires in COVID-19. Clones were sequenced by immunoSEQ multiplex PCR, and TCRdb holds only the in-frame ones, with some missing. The table has about 230,000 clones, over 85% seen once. Input material: PBMCs or T cells enriched from blood (not recorded which). Every receptor here comes from a woman aged 30 to 39 with acute COVID-19. CDR3s leave out the opening cysteine and the closing phenylalanine or tryptophan.

v_call	j_call	cdr3_aa
TRBV5-1	TRBJ1-2	ASSLARGGNNYGYT
TRBV10-3	TRBJ2-6	AISESQGIRTLANVLT
TRBV28	TRBJ1-5	ASGGLASNQPQH
TRBV10-3	TRBJ2-7	AITSSYGFYEQY
TRBV9	TRBJ2-2	ASRARGGNTGELF
TRBV28	TRBJ1-1	ASSPPGTAVENTEAF
TRBV3-1/TRBV3-2	TRBJ2-4	ASSQLLQGAKNIQY
TRBV5-4	TRBJ2-7	ASSQEGSSYEQY
TRBV5-1	TRBJ1-2	ASSAELGGFDYGYT
TRBV24-1	TRBJ2-1	ATSDPPYNEQF
TRBV4-1	TRBJ2-5	ASSQVRGIQETQY
TRBV6-2/TRBV6-3	TRBJ2-5	ASSWRLAGTRVTQY
TRBV30	TRBJ1-4	AWSVGGGNEKLF
TRBV7-8	TRBJ1-1	ASSHPPRHNTEAF
TRBV5-1	TRBJ1-2	ASSAPERQGHNYGYT
TRBV6-5	TRBJ2-3	ANRGGLSADTQY
TRBV7-8	TRBJ2-1	ASSPTGQTHNEQF
TRBV5-5	TRBJ1-1	ASSMDRGPRAF
TRBV2	TRBJ1-5	ASSEVEGRTFSNQPQH
TRBV19	TRBJ2-7	ASSNSGQGIDEQY
TRBV6-5	TRBJ1-4	GSRVGRTNEKLF
TRBV5-4	TRBJ1-4	ASSLGGRSEKLF
TRBV5-1	TRBJ1-1	ASSLLPGKSEAF
TRBV6-2/TRBV6-3	TRBJ2-7	ASSYEWVQGYEQY
TRBV5-4	TRBJ2-7	ASSLQHRTPYEQY
TRBV7-6	TRBJ2-6	ASSRQTGSVSGANVLT
TRBV30	TRBJ1-1	AWARQGGLTEAF
TRBV19	TRBJ2-1	ASSGGQGVFSYNEQF